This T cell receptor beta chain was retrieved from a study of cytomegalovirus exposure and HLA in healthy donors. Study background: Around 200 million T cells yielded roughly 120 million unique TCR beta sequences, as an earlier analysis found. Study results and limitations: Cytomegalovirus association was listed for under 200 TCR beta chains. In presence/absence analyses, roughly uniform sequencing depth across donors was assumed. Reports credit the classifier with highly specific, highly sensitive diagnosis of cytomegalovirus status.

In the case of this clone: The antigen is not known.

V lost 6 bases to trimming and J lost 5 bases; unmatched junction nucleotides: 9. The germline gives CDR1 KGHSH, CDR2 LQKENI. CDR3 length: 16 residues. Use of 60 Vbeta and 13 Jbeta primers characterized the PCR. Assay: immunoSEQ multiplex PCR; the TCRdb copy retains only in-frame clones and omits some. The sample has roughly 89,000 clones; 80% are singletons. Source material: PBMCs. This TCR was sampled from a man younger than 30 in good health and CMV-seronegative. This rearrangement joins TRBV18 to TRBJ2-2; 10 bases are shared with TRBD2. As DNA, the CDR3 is TGTGCCAGCTCCCTGGGACTAGCGATAACTACCGGGGAGCTGTTTTTT. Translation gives CASSLGLAITTGELFF.